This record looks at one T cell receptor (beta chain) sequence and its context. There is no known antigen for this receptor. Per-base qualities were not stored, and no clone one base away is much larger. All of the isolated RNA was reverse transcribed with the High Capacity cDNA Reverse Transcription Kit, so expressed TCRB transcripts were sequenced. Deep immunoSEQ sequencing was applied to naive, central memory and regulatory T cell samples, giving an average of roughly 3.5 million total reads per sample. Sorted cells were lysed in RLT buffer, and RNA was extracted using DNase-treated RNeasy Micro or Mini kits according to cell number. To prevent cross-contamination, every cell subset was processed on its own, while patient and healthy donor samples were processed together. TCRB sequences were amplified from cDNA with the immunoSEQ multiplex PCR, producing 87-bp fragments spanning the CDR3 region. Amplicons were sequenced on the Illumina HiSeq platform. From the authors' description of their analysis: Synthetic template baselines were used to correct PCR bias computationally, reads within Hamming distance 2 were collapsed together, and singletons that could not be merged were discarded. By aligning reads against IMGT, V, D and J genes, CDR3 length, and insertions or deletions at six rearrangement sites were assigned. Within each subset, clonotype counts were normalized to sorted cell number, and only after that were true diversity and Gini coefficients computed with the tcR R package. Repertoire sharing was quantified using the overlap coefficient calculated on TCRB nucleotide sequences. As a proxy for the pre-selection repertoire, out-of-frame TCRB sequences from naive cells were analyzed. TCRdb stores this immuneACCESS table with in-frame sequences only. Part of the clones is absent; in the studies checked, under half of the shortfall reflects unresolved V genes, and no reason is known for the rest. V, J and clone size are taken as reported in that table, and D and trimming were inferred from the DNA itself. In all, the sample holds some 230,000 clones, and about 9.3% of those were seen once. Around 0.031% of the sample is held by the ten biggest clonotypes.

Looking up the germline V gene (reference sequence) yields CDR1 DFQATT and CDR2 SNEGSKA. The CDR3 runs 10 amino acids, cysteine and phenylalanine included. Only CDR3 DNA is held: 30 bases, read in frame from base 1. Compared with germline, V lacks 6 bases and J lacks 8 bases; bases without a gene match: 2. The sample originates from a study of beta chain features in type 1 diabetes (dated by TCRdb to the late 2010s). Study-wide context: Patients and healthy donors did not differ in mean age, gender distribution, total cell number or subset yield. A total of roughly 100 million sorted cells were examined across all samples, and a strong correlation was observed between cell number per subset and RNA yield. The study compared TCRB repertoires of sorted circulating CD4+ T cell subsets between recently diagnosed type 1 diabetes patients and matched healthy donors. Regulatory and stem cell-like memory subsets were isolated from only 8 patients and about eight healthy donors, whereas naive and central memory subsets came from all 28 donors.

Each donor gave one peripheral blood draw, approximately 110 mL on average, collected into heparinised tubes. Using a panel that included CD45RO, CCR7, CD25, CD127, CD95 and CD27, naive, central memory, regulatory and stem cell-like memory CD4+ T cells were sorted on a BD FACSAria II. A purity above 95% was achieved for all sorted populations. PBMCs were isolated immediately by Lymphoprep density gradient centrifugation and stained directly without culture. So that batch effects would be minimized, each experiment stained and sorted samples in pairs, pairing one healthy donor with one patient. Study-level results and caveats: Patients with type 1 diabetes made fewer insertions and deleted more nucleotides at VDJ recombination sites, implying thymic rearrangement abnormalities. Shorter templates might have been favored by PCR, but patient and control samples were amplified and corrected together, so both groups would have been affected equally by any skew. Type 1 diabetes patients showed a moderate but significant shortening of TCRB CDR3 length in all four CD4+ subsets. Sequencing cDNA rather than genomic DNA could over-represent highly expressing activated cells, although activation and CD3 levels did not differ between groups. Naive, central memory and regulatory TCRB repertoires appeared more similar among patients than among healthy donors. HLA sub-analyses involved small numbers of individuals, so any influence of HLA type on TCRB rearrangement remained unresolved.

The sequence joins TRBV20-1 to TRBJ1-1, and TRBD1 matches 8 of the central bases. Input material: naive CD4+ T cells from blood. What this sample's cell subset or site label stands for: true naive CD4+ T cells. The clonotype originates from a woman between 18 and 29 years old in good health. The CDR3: CSANRGEAFF. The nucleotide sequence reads TGCAGTGCAAACAGGGGGGAAGCTTTCTTT.